This paragraph reports one TCR beta chain. The sample is drawn from a study of blood T cell repertoires in COVID-19. Study-wide background: Spain, Italy and the United States supplied samples that represented acute and convalescent COVID-19.

Profiling relied on immunoSEQ multiplex PCR, and the TCRdb table lists in-frame clones only, not all of them. The sample includes 200,000 to 300,000 clones, 80% to 90% of them seen just once. The CDR3 spans 14 residues. The V gene's germline CDR1 is LGHDT and CDR2 YNNKEL (reference sequence). The V gene end was trimmed by 0 bases and the J gene end by 7 bases; junction bases not matched to a gene: 5. The V gene is TRBV3-1 (or the pseudogene TRBV3-2), the J gene TRBJ2-7; 8 bases map to TRBD1. The sequenced sample was peripheral blood. The receptor's source is a man between 60 and 75 years old with acute or convalescent COVID-19. CDR3 loop: CASSQDSGGREQYF. CDR3 DNA sequence: TGTGCCAGCAGCCAAGATTCAGGGGGCCGGGAGCAGTACTTC.